Each of the 16 T cell receptor beta chains below was sequenced from the same sample in a study of T-cell memory formation after mild COVID-19. TCRdb itself ran the 5' RACE reads through MiXCR, one entry per CDR3 protein. This table has around 2,200 distinct CDR3 sequences, about three quarters appearing once. The sample consisted of PBMCs or a T cell subset sorted from them (not recorded which). Source of these receptors: an adult who had mild COVID-19 (a few samples of this study predate the infection). Cell type and time point are not known.

CDR3 sequence: CSVGIGGGYEQYF. For the CDR3, the DNA is TGCAGCGTTGGGATTGGCGGGGGCTACGAGCAGTACTTC. The chain carries TRBV29-1 and TRBJ2-7, with 7 bases that match TRBD2. The CDR3 has 13 amino acids. Germline trimming cut 4 bases from V and 3 bases from J; bases unmatched to any gene: 6. Germline-derived CDR1 and CDR2 are SQVTM and ANQGSEA.

The rearrangement joins TRBV12-3 or TRBV12-4 to TRBJ2-5; D may be TRBD1 (6 bases). The CDR3 runs to 13 residues. The V end was cut by 7 bases, the J end by 13 bases, with 22 bases between. CDR3 in DNA: TGTGCCAGCACCGTCTCAGGGGCGGCAGGGATGTACTTC. Translated, it gives CASTVSGAAGMYF.

This clonotype is labeled as large. The V call is TRBV5-6, the J call TRBJ1-3; D gene uncertain. Trimming took 0 bases from V and 0 from J, leaving 7 bases between them. Germline V CDR1 and CDR2: SGHDT, YYEEEE. CDR3 length: 15 residues. CDR3 nucleotide sequence: TGTGCCAGCAGCTTGGTAGCGGCCTCTGGAAACACCATATATTTT. Translated, it gives CASSLVAASGNTIYF.

This clonotype was seen only once. V is TRBV29-1 and J is TRBJ2-7; 9 nucleotides line up with TRBD2. CDR1 is SQVTM, CDR2 ANQGSEA, per germline. The junction had 5 bases not matched to a gene; V was cut back by 6 bases and J by 2 bases. CDR3 length: 13 residues. CDR3 in DNA: TGCAGCGTCCGGACTAGCGCCGCCTACGAGCAGTACTTC. It codes for CSVRTSAAYEQYF.

The chain employs TRBV12-3 or TRBV12-4 and TRBJ2-4, with 8 positions matching TRBD1. The J segment lost 6 bases and the V segment lost 6 bases, leaving 4 bases of the junction unmatched. This CDR3 has 13 amino acids. As DNA, the CDR3 is TGTGCCAGCAGCTCGACAGGGGCAAACATTCAGTACTTC. Protein sequence: CASSSTGANIQYF.

J is TRBJ2-1 and V is TRBV29-1; 8 nucleotides agree with TRBD2. The CDR3 consists of 13 residues. Germline loops: CDR1 SQVTM, CDR2 ANQGSEA. With 7 bases clipped from V and 2 bases from J, the junction kept 4 bases outside the gene matches. Written as DNA, the CDR3 is TGCAGCGGCGGAGCGGGAGCCTACAATGAGCAGTTCTTC. This codes for CSGGAGAYNEQFF.

This clonotype is termed large. The chain has TRBV19 and TRBJ1-2; 9 nucleotides align to TRBD1. V trimming: 7 bases; J trimming: 4 bases; junction bases outside the gene matches: 10. The CDR3 loop spans 15 amino acids. Germline CDR1 reads LNHDA; CDR2 reads SQIVND (reference sequence). In DNA, the CDR3 is TGTGCCAGTACCCCCGATGGGACAGGGCTCTATGGCTACACCTTC. Amino acid sequence: CASTPDGTGLYGYTF.

The J gene is TRBJ1-1, the V gene TRBV29-1; no definite D call. The V and J ends lost 7 bases and 0 bases respectively, with 12 bases between them. Germline V CDR1 and CDR2: SQVTM, ANQGSEA. The CDR3 spans 13 residues. The CDR3 sequence is CSAEDGMNTEAFF. The CDR3 DNA follows: TGCAGCGCGGAAGACGGGATGAACACTGAAGCTTTCTTT.

In this sample, this clonotype turned up once. The rearrangement joins TRBV4-2 to TRBJ2-7; D is possibly TRBD2 (6 bases). This CDR3 has 14 residues. Trimming removed 1 base from V and 2 bases from J, with 9 bases in between. Germline V gene lookup returns CDR1 LGHNA and CDR2 YNFKEQ. The CDR3 loop is CASSQAGVAYEQYF. CDR3 bases: TGTGCCAGCAGCCAAGCGGGGGTGGCCTACGAGCAGTACTTC.

This clonotype was recorded only once. The V call is TRBV5-1, the J call TRBJ2-5, with D possibly TRBD2 on 5 matching bases. Germline values: CDR1 SGHRS, CDR2 YFSETQ. Trimming took off 0 bases at V and 4 bases at J, with 10 bases between the two ends. The CDR3 covers 14 residues. In DNA, the CDR3 is TGCGCCAGCAGCTTGGAGGTTAGCGCAGAGACCCAGTACTTC. Encoded protein: CASSLEVSAETQYF.

This clonotype was seen only once. The chain recombines TRBV10-3 with TRBJ2-7; D remains ambiguous. The CDR3 runs 15 residues. Germline CDR1 reads ENHRY; CDR2 reads SYGVKD. Trimming shortened V by 3 bases and J by 3 bases, and 15 bases separated the two germline ends. The CDR3 is CAISDTQSLLYEQYV. As DNA, the CDR3 is TGTGCCATCAGTGATACACAAAGCTTGCTCTACGAGCAGTACGTC.

By frequency in the sample, this clonotype is medium-sized (0.01 to 0.1%). V is TRBV3-1 and J is TRBJ2-1; 8 bases align to TRBD2. Per the germline V gene, CDR1 is LGHDT and CDR2 is YNNKEL (reference sequence). The CDR3 totals 16 residues. The ends lost 1 base at V and 3 bases at J; junction bases unmatched: 5. The CDR3, as DNA: TGTGCCAGCAGCCAAGTTGGGACTAGTGGCTACAATGAGCAGTTCTTC. Protein sequence: CASSQVGTSGYNEQFF.

The chain couples TRBV12-3 or TRBV12-4 to TRBJ1-2; D unresolved. CDR3 length equals 12 residues. The V end was cut by 4 bases, the J end by 4 bases, with 7 bases between. The CDR3 bases are TGTGCCAGCAGTTGGACGGCCTATGGCTACACCTTC. Its protein product is CASSWTAYGYTF.

The rearrangement links TRBV5-1 to TRBJ2-7, with TRBD2 matching 7 bases. Germline-derived CDR1 and CDR2 are SGHRS and YFSETQ. This CDR3 is built from 17 residues. V trimming: 4 bases; J trimming: 3 bases; junction bases outside the gene matches: 16. CDR3 region: CASSDTTIGGSGYEQYF. CDR3 nucleotides: TGCGCCAGCAGCGACACGACTATCGGCGGGAGCGGCTACGAGCAGTACTTC.

The chain links TRBV29-1 to TRBJ2-5; 9 bases align to TRBD1. The CDR3 runs to 15 residues. The germline gives CDR1 SQVTM, CDR2 ANQGSEA. J was trimmed by 0 bases and V by 5 bases; bases with no gene match: 7. CDR3 in amino acids: CSVHYRGPYQETQYF. The CDR3 nucleotides read TGCAGCGTTCACTACAGGGGGCCGTACCAAGAGACCCAGTACTTC. Complete variable domain (other parts from reference TRBV29-1 and TRBJ2-5): SAVISQKPSRDICQRGTSLTIQCQVDSQVTMMFWYRQQPGQSLTLIATANQGSEATYESGFVIDKFPISRPNLTFSTLTVSNMSPEDSSIYLCSVHYRGPYQETQYFGPGTRLLVL.

This clonotype was counted a single time. The V and J genes are TRBV10-3 and TRBJ2-1, with a possible D match to TRBD1 (6 bases). V was trimmed by 6 bases and J by 2 bases, leaving 20 bases between them. The CDR3 totals 17 residues. From germline, CDR1 is ENHRY and CDR2 SYGVKD. DNA of the CDR3: TGTGCCATCAGCACCAGTCATGGGTCAGGGGCCTACAATGAGCAGTTCTTC. Translated, it gives CAISTSHGSGAYNEQFF.